This record concerns one TCR beta chain sequence. This CDR3 spans 14 amino acids. V was trimmed by 4 bases and J by 6 bases, leaving 13 bases between them. Germline loops: CDR1 KGHDR, CDR2 SFDVKD. The sample comes from a study of blood T cell repertoires in COVID-19. Looking at the study overall: COVID-19 samples, acute and convalescent, were from the United States, Italy and Spain.

Sequencing used immunoSEQ multiplex PCR; TCRdb keeps in-frame clones, though not all of them. The sample consists of approximately 69,000 clones, about four fifths of them appearing once. The clonotype originates from a human donor in a cohort sampled during active COVID-19. The chain couples TRBV24-1 to TRBJ2-3; perhaps TRBD1 as D (6 bases). Input material: peripheral blood. Here the CDR3 reads CATSEATQGDTQYF. Written as DNA, the CDR3 is TGTGCCACCAGTGAGGCCACTCAGGGGGATACGCAGTATTTT.